The source of this TCR beta chain is a study of multiple sclerosis patients with progressive multifocal leukoencephalopathy. This CDR3 spans 17 amino acids. Germline V lookup: CDR1 SGDLS, CDR2 YYNGEE. About this clone itself: The antigen remains unidentified.

Time point described: five to six months of natalizumab therapy. All patients had prior interferon beta, and all PML patients were female. Assay: immunoSEQ multiplex PCR; the TCRdb copy retains only in-frame clones and omits some. This table holds about 30,000 clones, roughly 90% found once. Study-wide results and limits: PML-onset expanded TRB clones were detectable before and during natalizumab therapy. The findings' link to JC virus versus immunocompromise remained uncertain.

This specimen consisted of PBMCs, obtained from a patient treated with natalizumab. The source of this sequence is a human donor with multiple sclerosis. The V and J genes are TRBV9 and TRBJ2-5; 12 nucleotides match TRBD2. Matching the DNA end better, TRBJ2-7 makes the J call doubtful. DNA for the CDR3: TGTGCCAGCAGCCCCTCAACCAGGACTAGCGGGAACTACGAGCAGTACTTC. Amino acid sequence: CASSPSTRTSGNYEQYF.